This TCR beta chain derives from a study of control samples from healthy donors and cancer patients. V lost 3 bases to trimming and J lost 1 base, with 10 bases between them. Germline V gives CDR1 KGHSH, CDR2 LQKENI. The CDR3 has 15 amino acids. Using immunoSEQ multiplex PCR, the repertoire was profiled, and TCRdb retains in-frame clones only, with some absent. The sample consists of more than 65,000 clones, under 85% of them appearing once. The sequenced sample was blood. The TCR originated in a man between 60 and 70 years old in good health. This sequence joins TRBV18 and TRBJ1-3; no firm D call. CDR3 sequence reads: CASSPMAGSGNTIYF. The CDR3 bases are TGTGCCAGCTCACCGATGGCGGGATCTGGAAACACCATATATTTT.